These 2 T cell receptor beta chains came from one sample sequenced in a study of blood T cell repertoires in COVID-19. Produced via immunoSEQ multiplex PCR; TCRdb's table is partial and in-frame only. The sample records hundreds of thousands of clones, 65% to 85% being singletons. The sequenced material came from peripheral blood. All receptors come from a woman aged 50 to 60 with acute or convalescent COVID-19.

This chain links TRBV10-3 with TRBJ2-3; 7 bases line up with TRBD1. The CDR3 covers 16 residues. The germline CDR1 and CDR2 sequences are ENHRY and SYGVKD. V shed 4 bases, J shed 4 bases, and the junction held 11 bases outside the gene matches. CDR3 sequence reads: CAISVGTDRMADTQYF. The CDR3 nucleotides read TGTGCCATCAGTGTGGGGACAGATAGAATGGCAGATACGCAGTATTTT.

DNA of the CDR3: TGTGCCAGCAGTGACGAGGGTCGGCCCCAGCATTTT. Translated: CASSDEGRPQHF. The chain is built from TRBV2 and TRBJ1-5; no clear D gene. CDR3 size: 12 residues. Germline V gene data show CDR1 as SNHLY and CDR2 as FYNNEI. Trimming removed 3 bases from V and 9 bases from J, with 9 bases in between.